Following are 21 T cell receptor beta chains from one sample sequenced in a study of Ad26.COV2.S vaccination and SARS-CoV-2 variants. Here immunoSEQ multiplex PCR was the method, and the copy in TCRdb shows in-frame clones only, minus some. Among about 680,000 clones listed, about 90% were seen once. As for treatment: some 20 received Ad26.COV2.S at low or high dose, single or two shots; about 5 received placebo; per-sample allocation not given. Sampling was done on day 63 after the first vaccine or placebo injection. The sequences come from peripheral blood, collected in a trial of Ad26.COV2.S vaccine versus placebo. The receptors shown here come from a person between 18 and 65 years old who received the Ad26.COV2.S COVID-19 vaccine or a placebo.

This chain connects TRBV11-2 to TRBJ1-2; 7 bases are shared with TRBD1. V shed 1 base and J 0 bases; nucleotides not matched to a gene: 5. Germline V CDR1 and CDR2: SGHAT, FQNNGV. The CDR3 is made up of 16 amino acids. The CDR3 sequence is CASSLGQGLTNYGYTF. CDR3 bases: TGTGCCAGCAGCTTAGGACAGGGCTTGACTAACTATGGCTACACCTTC.

The chain recombines TRBV5-1 with TRBJ2-5; D possibly corresponds to TRBD2 (6 bases). V lost 5 bases, J lost 4 bases, and 18 bases lay in between. CDR3 length equals 15 residues. CDR1 SGHRS and CDR2 YFSETQ come from the germline V gene. This CDR3 reads CASREQEGMGETQYF. The CDR3 bases are TGCGCCAGCAGAGAACAGGAGGGCATGGGAGAGACCCAGTACTTC.

V gene TRBV7-9 combines with J gene TRBJ2-7, with 8 bases identical to TRBD2. The V and J ends lost 4 bases and 0 bases, in that order; junction bases with no gene match: 11. The CDR3 covers 17 residues. The V gene's germline CDR1 is SEHNR and CDR2 FQNEAQ (reference sequence). The CDR3 DNA sequence: TGTGCCAGCAGCTACAGAGCGGGAGTTTCCGACTCCTACGAGCAGTACTTC. This encodes CASSYRAGVSDSYEQYF.

This clone was recorded only once. The chain is built from TRBV6-4 and TRBJ2-5, with D maybe TRBD2 (5 bases). Trimming shortened V by 6 bases and J by 3 bases, and 14 bases separated the two germline ends. The CDR3 sequence is 14 residues long. Germline values: CDR1 MRHNA, CDR2 SNTAGT. The CDR3 DNA sequence: TGTGCCAGCAGGACCCTCAGAGCGGAAGAGACCCAGTACTTC. This sequence encodes CASRTLRAEETQYF.

V is TRBV21-1 and J is TRBJ2-7; the table assigns TRBD2, which was not confirmed against the DNA. TRBV21-1 corresponds to a pseudogene. CDR3 length: 17 residues. CDR3 coding DNA: TGTGCCAGCAGCAAAGGGGGTAGCGGGAGGTTAATATGCGAGCAGTACTTC. It translates to CASSKGGSGRLICEQYF.

The chain has TRBV6-2 or TRBV6-3 and TRBJ2-2; TRBD1 is a possible D gene (5 bases). Trimming removed 2 bases from V and 2 bases from J, with 12 bases in between. Germline V gives CDR1 MNHEY, CDR2 SVGEGT. CDR3 size: 16 residues. DNA of the CDR3: TGTGCCAGCAGTTACCCCAGACGGACAAACACCGGGGAGCTGTTTTTT. Protein product: CASSYPRRTNTGELFF.

The CDR3 region is CASGTGGSGGNEQFF. For the CDR3, the DNA is TGTGCCAGCGGTACAGGGGGCTCAGGAGGCAATGAGCAGTTCTTC. The V call is TRBV25-1, the J call TRBJ2-1; 9 nucleotides line up with TRBD1. The V gene's germline CDR1 is MGHDK and CDR2 SYGVNS. The ends lost 8 bases at V and 6 bases at J; junction bases unmatched: 11. This CDR3 has 15 residues. Using reference TRBV25-1 and TRBJ2-1 for the parts outside the CDR3, the full variable domain is EADIYQTPRYLVIGTGKKITLECSQTMGHDKMYWYQQDPGMELHLIHYSYGVNSTEKGDLSSESTVSRIRTEHFPLTLESARPSHTSQYLCASGTGGSGGNEQFFGPGTRLTVL.

The chain joins TRBV5-4 to TRBJ2-1; TRBD2 matches at 9 bases. The CDR3 is 15 residues long. J gave up 3 bases and V 0 bases, and 1 base lay outside the gene matches. Germline V lookup: CDR1 SGHNT, CDR2 YYREEE (reference sequence). CDR3: CASSLVSGGYNEQFF. In nucleotides, the CDR3 is TGTGCCAGCAGCTTGGTTAGCGGGGGCTACAATGAGCAGTTCTTC.

J is TRBJ2-5 and V is TRBV6-6; TRBD1 aligns across 9 bases. The J segment lost 5 bases and the V segment lost 2 bases, leaving 9 bases of the junction unmatched. Germline CDR1 is MNHNY and CDR2 is SVGAGI (reference sequence). The CDR3 extends over 16 amino acids. The CDR3 nucleotides read TGTGCCAGCAGTTACACCCGACAGGGGGTCGGGGAGACCCAGTACTTC. Translated, it gives CASSYTRQGVGETQYF.

The chain links TRBV6-5 to TRBJ2-2; 8 bases fit TRBD1. Trimming took 2 bases from V and 5 from J; bases not matched to a gene: 7. This CDR3 region has 16 residues. Germline V gene data show CDR1 as MNHEY and CDR2 as SVGAGI. The DNA for the CDR3 is TGTGCCAGCAGTTACGGAGACAGGGGAGGAACCGGGGAGCTGTTTTTT. This translates into CASSYGDRGGTGELFF.

The rearrangement links TRBV19 to TRBJ2-2, with a possible D match to TRBD1 (6 bases). CDR1 and CDR2 from the germline V gene are LNHDA and SQIVND (reference sequence). This CDR3 contains 15 residues. The ends were cut back, 7 bases at V and 2 bases at J, with 14 bases in the middle. Here the CDR3 DNA reads TGTGCCAGTATTGGGGGACAAGACAACACCGGGGAGCTGTTTTTT. This translates into CASIGGQDNTGELFF. The full variable domain, rest sourced from reference TRBV19 and TRBJ2-2, is DGGITQSPKYLFRKEGQNVTLSCEQNLNHDAMYWYRQDPGQGLRLIYYSQIVNDFQKGDIAEGYSVSREKKESFPLTVTSAQKNPTAFYLCASIGGQDNTGELFFGEGSRLTVL.

The chain recombines TRBV6-5 with TRBJ1-1; D is unclear. Trimming pared 0 bases from V and 4 bases from J, leaving 6 bases between. Looked up from germline, CDR1 is MNHEY and CDR2 is SVGAGI. The CDR3 has 13 residues. DNA of the CDR3: TGTGCCAGCAGTTACTCCCCAGGCACTGAAGCTTTCTTT. Translated: CASSYSPGTEAFF.

The chain recombines TRBV7-9 with TRBJ1-2; tentatively, D is TRBD1 (6 bases). CDR1 and CDR2 from the germline V gene are SEHNR and FQNEAQ (reference sequence). This CDR3 has 14 residues. V dropped 5 bases and J dropped 3 bases, with 13 bases sitting between them. The CDR3 loop is CASSKRAGDYGYTF. The DNA for the CDR3 is TGTGCCAGCAGCAAGAGGGCAGGGGACTATGGCTACACCTTC.

The chain carries TRBV6-1 and TRBJ2-3; D is ambiguous. Germline V gene lookup returns CDR1 MNHNS and CDR2 SASEGT. V gave up 3 bases and J gave up 4 bases, with 11 bases separating them. The length of the CDR3 is 14 residues. This CDR3 is CASSEKLVADTQYF. DNA for the CDR3: TGTGCCAGCAGTGAGAAGCTTGTCGCAGATACGCAGTATTTT.

The rearrangement uses TRBV18 and TRBJ1-4; perhaps TRBD1 as D (5 bases). V gave up 0 bases and J gave up 10 bases, with 15 bases separating them. From germline, CDR1 is KGHSH and CDR2 LQKENI. The length of the CDR3 is 15 residues. The CDR3 bases are TGTGCCAGCTCACCACCTGGGGAGCAAAGGGGAAAACTGTTTTTT. Translating it yields CASSPPGEQRGKLFF.

The chain recombines TRBV18 with TRBJ2-2, with 7 bases that match TRBD1. V shed 0 bases and J 4 bases; nucleotides not matched to a gene: 11. CDR1 is KGHSH and CDR2 is LQKENI in the germline V gene. CDR3 length: 18 residues. The CDR3 nucleotides are TGTGCCAGCTCACCACCGGTGGCAGGGGGTAGAGTCACCGGGGAGCTGTTTTTT. It codes for CASSPPVAGGRVTGELFF.

Here the CDR3 DNA reads TGTGCCAGCAGCCAAAGAAGTGAGACCGGGGAGCTGTTTTTT. Amino acids: CASSQRSETGELFF. The chain couples TRBV3-1 (or the pseudogene TRBV3-2) to TRBJ2-2; D gene ambiguous. The ends were cut back, 2 bases at V and 5 bases at J, with 9 bases in the middle. Germline V gene lookup returns CDR1 LGHDT and CDR2 YNNKEL (reference sequence). The CDR3 has 14 residues.

The chain links TRBV5-8 to TRBJ2-2; 10 positions match TRBD2. V lost 0 bases to trimming and J lost 0 bases; unmatched junction nucleotides: 2. The CDR3 extends over 17 amino acids. Looked up from germline, CDR1 is SGHTS and CDR2 is YDEGEE. The CDR3 DNA reads TGTGCCAGCAGCTTGGGGCTAGCGGGGGCGAACACCGGGGAGCTGTTTTTT. Translation gives CASSLGLAGANTGELFF.

The chain carries TRBV11-2 and TRBJ2-2, with TRBD1 identical over 7 bases. Germline values: CDR1 SGHAT, CDR2 FQNNGV. Trimming cost V 5 bases and J 1 base; bases outside gene matches: 4. This CDR3 spans 15 amino acids. The CDR3 DNA is TGTGCCAGCAGCCCCCGGACAGGGAACACCGGGGAGCTGTTTTTT. This codes for CASSPRTGNTGELFF. The full variable domain, with the rest looked up from reference TRBV11-2 and TRBJ2-2, is EAGVAQSPRYKIIEKRQSVAFWCNPISGHATLYWYQQILGQGPKLLIQFQNNGVVDDSQLPKDRFSAERLKGVDSTLKIQPAKLEDSAVYLCASSPRTGNTGELFFGEGSRLTVL.

This chain uses TRBV20-1 with TRBJ1-1, with a weak D call TRBD1 (5 bases). The length of the CDR3 is 13 residues. V lost 3 bases, J lost 5 bases, and 13 bases lay in between. CDR1 and CDR2 (germline): DFQATT, SNEGSKA (reference sequence). The CDR3 loop reads CSASRLGVTEAFF. CDR3 DNA sequence: TGCAGTGCTAGTAGGTTGGGGGTTACTGAAGCTTTCTTT.

This chain uses TRBV30 with TRBJ2-1; TRBD2 is a possible D gene (7 bases). V gave up 8 bases and J gave up 7 bases, with 15 bases separating them. Germline V gives CDR1 GTSNPN, CDR2 SVGIG (reference sequence). The CDR3 spans 12 residues. CDR3 bases: TGTGCCAGAAACGGGGGGCAGAATGAGCAGTTCTTC. Its translation: CARNGGQNEQFF.